A single sample is the source of the 31 T cell receptor beta chains below, sequenced in a study of Ad26.COV2.S vaccination and SARS-CoV-2 variants. The treatment was: roughly 19 received Ad26.COV2.S at low or high dose, single or two shots; roughly five received placebo; per-sample allocation not given. Sampling was performed 63 days after the first vaccine or placebo injection. Repertoires were generated with immunoSEQ multiplex PCR, while TCRdb's copy carries only in-frame clones and drops some. The data show about 320,000 clones, with around 90% seen just once and 5.5% held by the top ten. The sequences come from peripheral blood, collected in a trial of Ad26.COV2.S vaccine versus placebo. These receptors were collected from a person aged 18-60 years who received the Ad26.COV2.S COVID-19 vaccine or a placebo.

This rearrangement joins TRBV6-2 or TRBV6-3 to TRBJ2-4, with TRBD1 matching 7 bases. This CDR3 comprises 15 residues. The germline V gene encodes CDR1 MNHEY and CDR2 SVGEGT. The V gene end was trimmed by 2 bases and the J gene end by 7 bases; junction bases not matched to a gene: 8. CDR3 nucleotides: TGTGCCAGCAGTTACGTTACCGGCAGGGGGAACATTCAGTACTTC. Translated: CASSYVTGRGNIQYF.

This chain uses TRBV9 with TRBJ2-1; TRBD1 matches at 7 bases. Trimming at V came to 0 bases and at J to 1 base, leaving 7 bases not matched to a gene. The CDR3 totals 17 residues. Germline values: CDR1 SGDLS, CDR2 YYNGEE. DNA for the CDR3: TGTGCCAGCAGCGTAGGATGGACAGGCGCTTCCTACAATGAGCAGTTCTTC. It codes for CASSVGWTGASYNEQFF. Together with reference TRBV9 and TRBJ2-1, the CDR3 gives the full variable domain: DSGVTQTPKHLITATGQRVTLRCSPRSGDLSVYWYQQSLDQGLQFLIQYYNGEERAKGNILERFSAQQFPDLHSELNLSSLELGDSALYFCASSVGWTGASYNEQFFGPGTRLTVL.

The rearrangement joins TRBV19 to TRBJ2-2; 12 nucleotides line up with TRBD2. The CDR3 has 19 residues. V lost 2 bases to trimming and J lost 4 bases; unmatched junction nucleotides: 11. Germline assignment: CDR1 LNHDA and CDR2 SQIVND (reference sequence). Here the CDR3 DNA reads TGTGCCAGTAGTATACCCCGAGCTAGCGGGAGGGCCCGCACCGGGGAGCTGTTTTTT. Translating gives CASSIPRASGRARTGELFF. Full variable domain (outside the CDR3, taken from reference TRBV19 and TRBJ2-2): DGGITQSPKYLFRKEGQNVTLSCEQNLNHDAMYWYRQDPGQGLRLIYYSQIVNDFQKGDIAEGYSVSREKKESFPLTVTSAQKNPTAFYLCASSIPRASGRARTGELFFGEGSRLTVL.

This sequence joins TRBV9 and TRBJ2-7, with 10 nucleotides matching TRBD2. The CDR3 is made up of 14 amino acids. Germline V gene lookup returns CDR1 SGDLS and CDR2 YYNGEE. The J segment lost 4 bases and the V segment lost 4 bases, leaving 5 bases of the junction unmatched. CDR3 DNA sequence: TGTGCCAGCAGCCCAAAGACTAGCGGGTACGAGCAGTACTTC. Amino acids: CASSPKTSGYEQYF.

The rearrangement uses TRBV6-2 or TRBV6-3 and TRBJ1-1; a weak D match, TRBD1 (5 bases). The CDR3 has 16 residues. Trimming removed 7 bases from V and 1 base from J, with 19 bases in between. Germline V gives CDR1 MNHEY, CDR2 SVGEGT. CDR3 loop: CASTPRGDIPNTEAFF. The CDR3 DNA follows: TGTGCCAGCACCCCCCGGGGGGATATTCCGAACACTGAAGCTTTCTTT.

The chain joins TRBV7-9 to TRBJ2-2, with a possible D match to TRBD1 (6 bases). V dropped 6 bases and J dropped 1 base, with 9 bases sitting between them. CDR3 length: 14 residues. Germline CDR1 and CDR2: SEHNR and FQNEAQ (reference sequence). CDR3 DNA sequence: TGTGCCAGCAGTCGACAGGTGAACACCGGGGAGCTGTTTTTT. Its translation is CASSRQVNTGELFF.

The chain couples TRBV25-1 to TRBJ2-3; D unclear. This CDR3 contains 14 residues. Germline CDR1 and CDR2: MGHDK and SYGVNS. Trimming cost V 5 bases and J 2 bases, with 11 bases left between them. The CDR3 loop reads CASSYAGITDTQYF. The CDR3 coding sequence is TGTGCCAGCAGTTACGCTGGGATCACAGATACGCAGTATTTT. The variable domain in full, with the rest retrieved from reference TRBV25-1 and TRBJ2-3, is EADIYQTPRYLVIGTGKKITLECSQTMGHDKMYWYQQDPGMELHLIHYSYGVNSTEKGDLSSESTVSRIRTEHFPLTLESARPSHTSQYLCASSYAGITDTQYFGPGTRLTVL.

This chain joins TRBV6-6 and TRBJ1-2, with 9 nucleotides matching TRBD1. The ends lost 4 bases at V and 4 bases at J; junction bases unmatched: 4. The CDR3 extends over 14 amino acids. CDR1 is MNHNY and CDR2 is SVGAGI in the germline V gene (reference sequence). DNA of the CDR3: TGTGCCAGCAGTTGGGGACAGGGATTCTATGGCTACACCTTC. Translated, it gives CASSWGQGFYGYTF.

The chain's CDR3 is CASSRGAASGTDTQYF. DNA of the CDR3: TGTGCCAGCAGCCGTGGTGCGGCTAGCGGAACAGATACGCAGTATTTT. The chain uses TRBV7-9 and TRBJ2-3; TRBD2 matches at 7 bases. The CDR3 runs to 16 residues. Losses at the gene ends were 5 bases for V and 3 bases for J; bases not matched to a gene: 11. Germline-derived CDR1 and CDR2 are SEHNR and FQNEAQ (reference sequence).

The chain recombines TRBV10-3 with TRBJ2-7, with D unclear. Trimming shortened V by 2 bases and J by 2 bases, and 7 bases separated the two germline ends. Germline lookup yields CDR1 ENHRY and CDR2 SYGVKD. The CDR3 has 13 residues. The CDR3 coding sequence is TGTGCCATCAGTGAGGGCCCAACCTACGAGCAGTACTTC. It encodes CAISEGPTYEQYF.

The genes are TRBV18 and TRBJ1-1; D not certain. This CDR3 contains 14 residues. Per germline, CDR1 KGHSH and CDR2 LQKENI. The V and J ends lost 6 bases and 1 base respectively, with 12 bases between them. Here the CDR3 DNA reads TGTGCCAGCTCGGAAAGCACCGGGAACACTGAAGCTTTCTTT. Protein sequence: CASSESTGNTEAFF. Full variable domain (rest looked up from reference TRBV18 and TRBJ1-1): NAGVMQNPRHLVRRRGQEARLRCSPMKGHSHVYWYRQLPEEGLKFMVYLQKENIIDESGMPKERFSAEFPKEGPSILRIQQVVRGDSAAYFCASSESTGNTEAFFGQGTRLTVV.

V is TRBV28 and J is TRBJ1-2; tentative D call: TRBD1 (5 bases). Germline CDR1 MDHEN, CDR2 SYDVKM. The CDR3 is made up of 14 amino acids. The germline V and J ends were trimmed by 3 bases and 2 bases, with 10 bases remaining between them. CDR3: CASSFYTGNYGYTF. CDR3 DNA sequence: TGTGCCAGCAGTTTCTATACAGGAAACTATGGCTACACCTTC.

This rearrangement joins TRBV4-3 to TRBJ2-1; D is uncertain. Trimming took off 1 base at V and 5 bases at J, with 9 bases between the two ends. The CDR3 runs 14 residues. Germline loops: CDR1 LGHNA, CDR2 YSLEER. The DNA of the CDR3 is TGCGCCAGCAGCCAAGCCTCAGGCAACAATGAGCAGTTCTTC. Translating gives CASSQASGNNEQFF.

The V and J genes are TRBV5-5 and TRBJ2-3, with D unclear. The germline CDR1 and CDR2 sequences are SGHKS and YYEKEE (reference sequence). The length of the CDR3 is 14 residues. V was cut by 2 bases and J by 0 bases, with 7 bases left in between. CDR3 sequence: CASSLFLSTDTQYF. The DNA of the CDR3 is TGTGCCAGCAGCTTATTCCTGAGCACAGATACGCAGTATTTT.

The chain recombines TRBV7-9 with TRBJ2-1; the D gene is possibly TRBD2 (7 bases). V lost 4 bases, J lost 0 bases, and 16 bases lay in between. The length of the CDR3 is 17 residues. Per the germline V gene, CDR1 is SEHNR and CDR2 is FQNEAQ (reference sequence). The CDR3 nucleotides are TGTGCCAGCAGCTCAACCAGGGGCGGGAGCTCCTACAATGAGCAGTTCTTC. Amino acids: CASSSTRGGSSYNEQFF.

This clone was recorded once. V and J are TRBV19 and TRBJ1-1; no reliable D call. Germline V gene lookup returns CDR1 LNHDA and CDR2 SQIVND (reference sequence). Trimming took off 3 bases at V and 6 bases at J, with 11 bases between the two ends. The CDR3 spans 13 residues. As DNA, the CDR3 is TGTGCCAGTAGTATTCGGTTTAGCGCTGAAGCTTTCTTT. Its protein product is CASSIRFSAEAFF.

This clone appeared a few times. This chain links TRBV5-1 with TRBJ2-2; 9 nucleotides agree with TRBD2. In germline, CDR1 is SGHRS, CDR2 YFSETQ. This CDR3 contains 14 residues. The V segment lost 8 bases and the J segment 4 bases; nucleotides outside the gene matches: 6. The CDR3 region is CASSGLAGTGELFF. Written as DNA, the CDR3 is TGCGCCAGTTCGGGACTAGCCGGCACCGGGGAGCTGTTTTTT.

The chain has TRBV12-3 or TRBV12-4 and TRBJ1-1; D is ambiguous. Between the trimmed V and J ends, which lost 2 bases and 5 bases, there was a span of 9 bases. The CDR3 has 13 amino acids. The CDR3 nucleotides are TGTGCCAGCAGTTTAAGTAGTTGGACTGAAGCTTTCTTT. Translated, it gives CASSLSSWTEAFF.

V gene TRBV19 combines with J gene TRBJ2-1; D might be TRBD2 (5 bases). This CDR3 has 13 residues. The V end lost 5 bases, the J end lost 8 bases, and 13 bases lay between the germline ends. Per germline, CDR1 LNHDA and CDR2 SQIVND (reference sequence). The CDR3 loop is CASSHRSEDEQFF. DNA of the CDR3: TGTGCCAGTAGTCATAGGTCGGAGGATGAGCAGTTCTTC.

This chain links TRBV7-9 with TRBJ2-1; 11 bases map to TRBD2. From germline, CDR1 is SEHNR and CDR2 FQNEAQ (reference sequence). V trimming: 7 bases; J trimming: 3 bases; junction bases outside the gene matches: 5. The CDR3 is made up of 15 amino acids. The CDR3 reads CASTFTSGGYNEQFF. In nucleotides, the CDR3 is TGTGCCAGCACTTTTACTAGCGGGGGCTACAATGAGCAGTTCTTC. The full variable domain, rest sourced from reference TRBV7-9 and TRBJ2-1, is DTGVSQNPRHKITKRGQNVTFRCDPISEHNRLYWYRQTLGQGPEFLTYFQNEAQLEKSRLLSDRFSAERPKGSFSTLEIQRTEQGDSAMYLCASTFTSGGYNEQFFGPGTRLTVL.

The rearrangement joins TRBV14 to TRBJ2-1; D gene ambiguous. The ends were cut back, 1 base at V and 10 bases at J, with 14 bases in the middle. The V gene's germline CDR1 is SGHDN and CDR2 FVKESK. The CDR3 is made up of 14 amino acids. Here the CDR3 reads CASSQVLSSGEQFF. The CDR3 DNA sequence: TGTGCCAGCAGCCAAGTCTTATCTTCCGGGGAGCAGTTCTTC. The full variable domain, rest sourced from reference TRBV14 and TRBJ2-1, is EAGVTQFPSHSVIEKGQTVTLRCDPISGHDNLYWYRRVMGKEIKFLLHFVKESKQDESGMPNNRFLAERTGGTYSTLKVQPAELEDSGVYFCASSQVLSSGEQFFGPGTRLTVL.

V gene TRBV7-6 combines with J gene TRBJ2-1; 8 nucleotides agree with TRBD2. The CDR3 sequence is 17 residues long. V shed 3 bases, J shed 0 bases, and the junction held 7 bases outside the gene matches. Per the germline V gene, CDR1 is SGHVS and CDR2 is FNYEAQ. The CDR3 loop reads CASSLKRGGGSYNEQFF. CDR3 bases: TGTGCCAGCAGCTTGAAACGGGGGGGCGGCTCCTACAATGAGCAGTTCTTC.

This clone appeared once. This chain joins TRBV15 and TRBJ1-3; D gene unclear. The CDR3 contains 16 residues. The germline gives CDR1 LNHNV, CDR2 YYDKDF (reference sequence). Trimming cost V 0 bases and J 0 bases, with 9 bases left between them. The CDR3 DNA is TGTGCCACCAGCAGAGATGGGGAGACCTCTGGAAACACCATATATTTT. Amino acids: CATSRDGETSGNTIYF.

This clone was picked up a small number of times. The chain recombines TRBV29-1 with TRBJ1-1; a weak D match, TRBD1 (6 bases). This CDR3 is built from 15 residues. The germline V gene encodes CDR1 SQVTM and CDR2 ANQGSEA. Trimming took 0 bases from V and 2 from J, leaving 13 bases between them. CDR3 region: CSVEDGQNINTEAFF. CDR3 coding DNA: TGCAGCGTTGAAGATGGACAGAACATTAACACTGAAGCTTTCTTT.

CDR3 region: CATSPQYPGGYTF. In DNA, the CDR3 is TGTGCCACCAGCCCACAATATCCCGGTGGCTACACCTTC. The J gene is TRBJ1-2, the V gene TRBV15, with unresolved D. V was shortened by 5 bases and J by 7 bases, with 14 bases between the two germline ends. CDR1 and CDR2 from the germline V gene are LNHNV and YYDKDF (reference sequence). There are 13 residues in the CDR3. The full variable domain, its missing parts supplied by reference TRBV15 and TRBJ1-2, is DAMVIQNPRYQVTQFGKPVTLSCSQTLNHNVMYWYQQKSSQAPKLLFHYYDKDFNNEADTPDNFQSRRPNTSFCFLDIRSPGLGDTAMYLCATSPQYPGGYTFGSGTRLTVV.

This clone was seen a handful of times. This chain links TRBV9 with TRBJ1-5; D gene ambiguous. Trimming pared 0 bases from V and 4 bases from J, leaving 5 bases between. CDR1 and CDR2 from the germline V gene are SGDLS and YYNGEE. This CDR3 comprises 13 residues. The CDR3 DNA sequence: TGTGCCAGCAGCGTAGAACCGAATCAGCCCCAGCATTTT. Encoded protein: CASSVEPNQPQHF.

The rearrangement uses TRBV6-2 or TRBV6-3 and TRBJ2-7; maybe TRBD1 (7 bases). The CDR3 covers 15 residues. CDR1 and CDR2 (germline): MNHEY, SVGEGT. The ends were cut back, 4 bases at V and 6 bases at J, with 19 bases in the middle. CDR3 bases: TGTGCCAGCAGTTTTCCAGGGGGGCTCGCGGGCGAGCAGTACTTC. Amino acids: CASSFPGGLAGEQYF.

A note on this clone: This sequence may be a read error, since a much larger clone differs from it by one base. V is TRBV7-3 and J is TRBJ2-2, with D hard to call. V was pared by 2 bases and J by 3 bases, with 4 bases between. Per the germline V gene, CDR1 is SGHTA and CDR2 is FQGTGA. This CDR3 region has 13 residues. As DNA, the CDR3 is TGTGCCAGCAGCTTACCCTACACCGGGGAGCTGTTTTTT. It translates to CASSLPYTGELFF.

The chain uses TRBV4-3 and TRBJ1-1; unclear D gene. Trimming removed 0 bases at V and 4 bases at J, with 15 bases between. This CDR3 region has 16 residues. The V gene's germline CDR1 is LGHNA and CDR2 YSLEER. The chain's CDR3 is CASSQEGLGSSTEAFF. In DNA, the CDR3 is TGCGCCAGCAGCCAAGAGGGGTTGGGTTCCAGCACTGAAGCTTTCTTT.

This clone was seen once. The chain links TRBV4-1 to TRBJ1-6; 7 bases fit TRBD1. Trimming took 2 bases from V and 8 from J; bases not matched to a gene: 3. Germline lookup yields CDR1 MGHRA and CDR2 YSYEKL. CDR3 length: 14 amino acids. The CDR3 loop is CASSQRGTDSPLHF. The CDR3 bases are TGCGCCAGCAGCCAACGAGGGACAGATTCACCCCTCCACTTT.

This rearrangement joins TRBV7-6 to TRBJ2-7; 16 nucleotides match TRBD2. Per the germline V gene, CDR1 is SGHVS and CDR2 is FNYEAQ. V lost 6 bases and J lost 7; bases outside the gene matches: 9. This CDR3 comprises 16 residues. This chain's CDR3 is CASRTGLAGGPREQYV. The CDR3 DNA is TGTGCCAGCAGAACGGGACTAGCGGGAGGGCCAAGGGAGCAGTACGTC.